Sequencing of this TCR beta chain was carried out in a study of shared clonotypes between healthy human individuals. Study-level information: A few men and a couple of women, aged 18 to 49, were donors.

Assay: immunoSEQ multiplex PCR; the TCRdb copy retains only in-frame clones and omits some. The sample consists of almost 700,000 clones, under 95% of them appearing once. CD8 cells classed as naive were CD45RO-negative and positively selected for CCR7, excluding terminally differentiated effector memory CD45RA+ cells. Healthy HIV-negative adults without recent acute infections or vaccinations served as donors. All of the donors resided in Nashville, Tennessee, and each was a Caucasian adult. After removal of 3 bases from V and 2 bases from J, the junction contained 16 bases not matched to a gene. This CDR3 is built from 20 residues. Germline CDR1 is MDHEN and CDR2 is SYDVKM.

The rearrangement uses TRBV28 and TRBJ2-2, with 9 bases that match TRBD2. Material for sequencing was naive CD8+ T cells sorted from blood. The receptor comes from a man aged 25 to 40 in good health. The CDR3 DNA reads TGTGCCAGCAGTTTGCATCCTAGCGGGGAACTCCAAATAAACACCGGGGAGCTGTTTTTT. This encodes CASSLHPSGELQINTGELFF.